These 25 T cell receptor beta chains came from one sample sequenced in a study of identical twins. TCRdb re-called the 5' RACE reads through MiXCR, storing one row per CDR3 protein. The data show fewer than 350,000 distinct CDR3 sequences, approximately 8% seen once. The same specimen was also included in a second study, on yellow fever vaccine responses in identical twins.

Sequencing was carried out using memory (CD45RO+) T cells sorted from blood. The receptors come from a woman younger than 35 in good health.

CDR3 loop: CASSRTEGTQPQHF. The CDR3 nucleotides read TGTGCCAGCTCACGTACTGAGGGGACGCAGCCCCAGCATTTT. V is TRBV18 and J is TRBJ1-5; a possible D gene is TRBD1 (5 bases). Trimming stripped 4 bases from V and 7 bases from J, with 14 bases between. CDR1 is KGHSH and CDR2 is LQKENI in the germline V gene. This CDR3 region has 14 residues.

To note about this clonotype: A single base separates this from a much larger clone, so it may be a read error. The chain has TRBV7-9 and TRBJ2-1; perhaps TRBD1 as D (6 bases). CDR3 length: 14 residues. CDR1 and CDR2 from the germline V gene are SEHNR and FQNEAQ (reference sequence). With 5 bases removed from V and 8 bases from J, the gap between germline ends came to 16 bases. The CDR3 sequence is CASSPLRDNDEQFF. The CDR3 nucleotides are TGTGCCAGCAGCCCCCTCCGGGACAACGATGAGCAGTTCTTC. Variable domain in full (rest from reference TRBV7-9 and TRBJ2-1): DTGVSQNPRHKITKRGQNVTFRCDPISEHNRLYWYRQTLGQGPEFLTYFQNEAQLEKSRLLSDRFSAERPKGSFSTLEIQRTEQGDSAMYLCASSPLRDNDEQFFGPGTRLTVL.

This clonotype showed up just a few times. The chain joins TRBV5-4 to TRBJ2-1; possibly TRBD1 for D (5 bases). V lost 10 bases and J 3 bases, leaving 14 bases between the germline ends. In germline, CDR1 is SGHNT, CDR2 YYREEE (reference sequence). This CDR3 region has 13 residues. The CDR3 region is CAGQRQSYNEQFF. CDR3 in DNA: TGTGCCGGTCAGAGACAGAGCTACAATGAGCAGTTCTTC.

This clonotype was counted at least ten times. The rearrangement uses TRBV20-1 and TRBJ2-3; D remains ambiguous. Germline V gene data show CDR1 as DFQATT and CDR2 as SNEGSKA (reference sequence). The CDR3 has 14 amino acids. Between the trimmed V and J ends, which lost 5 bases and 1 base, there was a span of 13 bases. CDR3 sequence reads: CSACSLAGTDTQYF. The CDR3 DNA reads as TGCAGTGCTTGTAGTTTGGCGGGCACAGATACGCAGTATTTT.

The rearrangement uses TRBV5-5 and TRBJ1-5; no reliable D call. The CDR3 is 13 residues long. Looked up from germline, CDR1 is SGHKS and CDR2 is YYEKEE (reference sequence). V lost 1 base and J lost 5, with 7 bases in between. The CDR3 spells CASSLYGDQPQHF. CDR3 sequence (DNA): TGTGCCAGCAGCTTGTATGGGGATCAGCCCCAGCATTTT.

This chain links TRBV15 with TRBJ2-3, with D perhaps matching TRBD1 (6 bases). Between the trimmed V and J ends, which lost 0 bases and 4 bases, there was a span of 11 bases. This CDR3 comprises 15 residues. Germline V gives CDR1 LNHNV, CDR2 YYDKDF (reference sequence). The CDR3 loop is CATSRDNRAADTQYF. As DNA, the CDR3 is TGTGCCACCAGCAGAGATAACAGGGCAGCAGATACGCAGTATTTT.

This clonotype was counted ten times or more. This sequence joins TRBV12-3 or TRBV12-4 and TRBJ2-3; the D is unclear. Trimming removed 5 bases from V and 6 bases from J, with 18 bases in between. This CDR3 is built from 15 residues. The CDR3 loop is CASSDMGSAEDTQYF. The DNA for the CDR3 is TGTGCCAGCAGTGACATGGGGTCGGCGGAGGATACGCAGTATTTT.

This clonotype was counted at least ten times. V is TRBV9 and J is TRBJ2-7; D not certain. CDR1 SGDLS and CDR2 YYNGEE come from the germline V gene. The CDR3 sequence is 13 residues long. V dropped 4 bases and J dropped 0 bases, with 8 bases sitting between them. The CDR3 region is CASSIVSSYEQYV. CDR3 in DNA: TGTGCCAGCAGCATCGTCAGCTCCTACGAGCAGTACGTC.

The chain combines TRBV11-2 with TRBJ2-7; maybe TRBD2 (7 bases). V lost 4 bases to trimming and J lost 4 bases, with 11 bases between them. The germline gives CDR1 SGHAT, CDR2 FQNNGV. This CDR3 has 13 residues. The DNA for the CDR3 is TGTGCCAGCAGCTCACAGGGAGGGTACGAGCAGTACGTC. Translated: CASSSQGGYEQYV.

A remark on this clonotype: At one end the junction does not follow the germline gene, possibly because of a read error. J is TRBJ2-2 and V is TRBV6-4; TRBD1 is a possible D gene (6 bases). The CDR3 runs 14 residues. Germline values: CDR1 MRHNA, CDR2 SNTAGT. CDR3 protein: CASSDSAGAGKLFF. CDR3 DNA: TGTGCCAGCAGTGACTCGGCAGGGGCCGGGAAGCTGTTTTTT.

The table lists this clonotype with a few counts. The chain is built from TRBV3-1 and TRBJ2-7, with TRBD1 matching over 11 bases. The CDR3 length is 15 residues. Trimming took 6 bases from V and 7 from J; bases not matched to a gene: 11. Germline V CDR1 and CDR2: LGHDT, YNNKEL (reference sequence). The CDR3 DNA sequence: TGTGCCAGCAGTCTTGGGACAGGGGGATCAGGGGAGCAGTACGTC. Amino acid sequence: CASSLGTGGSGEQYV.

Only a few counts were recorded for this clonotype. The CDR3 region is CASSVTGDQPQHF. The CDR3, as DNA: TGTGCCAGCAGTGTGACAGGGGACCAGCCCCAGCATTTT. V usage is TRBV6-1 and J usage is TRBJ1-5; TRBD1 agrees at 8 bases. The germline V gene encodes CDR1 MNHNS and CDR2 SASEGT. The CDR3 has 13 residues. V was pared by 4 bases and J by 7 bases, with 3 bases of the junction left unmatched.

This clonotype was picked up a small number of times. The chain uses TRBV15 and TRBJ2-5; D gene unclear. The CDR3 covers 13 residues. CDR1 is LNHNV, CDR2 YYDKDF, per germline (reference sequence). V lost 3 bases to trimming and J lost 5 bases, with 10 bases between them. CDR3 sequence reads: CATSRENQETQYF. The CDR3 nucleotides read TGTGCCACCAGCAGGGAAAATCAGGAGACCCAGTACTTC.

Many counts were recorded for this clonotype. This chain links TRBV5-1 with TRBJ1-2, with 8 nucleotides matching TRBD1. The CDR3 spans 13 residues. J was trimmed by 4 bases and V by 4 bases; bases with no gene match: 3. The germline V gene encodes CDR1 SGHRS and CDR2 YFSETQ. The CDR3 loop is CASSTGTGYGYTF. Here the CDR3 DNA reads TGCGCCAGCAGCACCGGGACAGGCTATGGCTACACCTTC.

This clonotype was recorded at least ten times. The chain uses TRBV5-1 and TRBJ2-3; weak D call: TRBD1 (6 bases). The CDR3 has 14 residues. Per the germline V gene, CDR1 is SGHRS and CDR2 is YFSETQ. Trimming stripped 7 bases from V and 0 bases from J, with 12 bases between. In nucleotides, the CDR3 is TGCGCCAGCCAACAGGGATCTAGCACAGATACGCAGTATTTT. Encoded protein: CASQQGSSTDTQYF.

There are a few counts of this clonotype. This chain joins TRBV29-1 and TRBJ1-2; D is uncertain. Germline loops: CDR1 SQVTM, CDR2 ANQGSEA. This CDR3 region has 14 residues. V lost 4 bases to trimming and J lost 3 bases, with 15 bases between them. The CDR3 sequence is CSVGIGQDYYGYTF. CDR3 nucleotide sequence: TGCAGCGTTGGGATTGGTCAGGACTACTATGGCTACACCTTC.

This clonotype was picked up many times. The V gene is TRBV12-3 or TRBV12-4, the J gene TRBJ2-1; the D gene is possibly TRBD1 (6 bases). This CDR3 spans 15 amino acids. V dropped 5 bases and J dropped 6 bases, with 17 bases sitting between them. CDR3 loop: CASSTGTIVGNEQFF. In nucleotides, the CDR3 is TGTGCCAGCAGTACCGGGACAATCGTCGGCAATGAGCAGTTCTTC.

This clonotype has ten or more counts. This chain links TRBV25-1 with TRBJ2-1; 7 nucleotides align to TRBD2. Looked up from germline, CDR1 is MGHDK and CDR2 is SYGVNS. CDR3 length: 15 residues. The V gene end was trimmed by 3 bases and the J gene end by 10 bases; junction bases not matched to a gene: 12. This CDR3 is CASSDPIGEGVEQFF. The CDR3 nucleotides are TGTGCCAGCAGTGACCCCATCGGGGAGGGCGTCGAGCAGTTCTTC.

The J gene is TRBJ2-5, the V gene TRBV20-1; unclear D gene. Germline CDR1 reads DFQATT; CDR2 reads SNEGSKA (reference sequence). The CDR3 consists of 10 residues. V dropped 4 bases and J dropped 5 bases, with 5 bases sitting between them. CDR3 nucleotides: TGCAGTGCTAAAAGGGAGACCCAGTACTTC. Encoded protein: CSAKRETQYF.

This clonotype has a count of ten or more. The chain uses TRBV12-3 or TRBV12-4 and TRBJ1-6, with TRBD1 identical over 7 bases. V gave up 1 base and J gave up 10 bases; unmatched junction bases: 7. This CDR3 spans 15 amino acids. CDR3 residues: CASSLDWQGGSPLHF. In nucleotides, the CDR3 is TGTGCCAGCAGTTTAGATTGGCAGGGGGGCTCACCCCTCCACTTT.

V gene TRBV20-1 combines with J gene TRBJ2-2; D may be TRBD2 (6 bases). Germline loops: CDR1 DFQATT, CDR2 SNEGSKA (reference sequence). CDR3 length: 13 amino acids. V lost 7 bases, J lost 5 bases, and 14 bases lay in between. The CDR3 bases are TGCAGTGTTTTGGCGGCGGGAACCGGGGAGCTGTTTTTT. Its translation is CSVLAAGTGELFF.

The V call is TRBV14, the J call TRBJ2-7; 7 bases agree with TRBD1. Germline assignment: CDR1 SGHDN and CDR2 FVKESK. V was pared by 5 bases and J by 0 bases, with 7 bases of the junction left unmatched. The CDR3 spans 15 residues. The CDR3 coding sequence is TGTGCCAGCAGCTCGGGACAGCGACGCTCCTACGAGCAGTACTTC. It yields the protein CASSSGQRRSYEQYF.

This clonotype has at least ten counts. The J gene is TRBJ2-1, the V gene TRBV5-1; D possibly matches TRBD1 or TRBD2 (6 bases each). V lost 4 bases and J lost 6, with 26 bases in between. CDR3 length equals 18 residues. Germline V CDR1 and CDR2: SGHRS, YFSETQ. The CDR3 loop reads CASSRDSGVGAPVNEQFF. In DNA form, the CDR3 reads TGCGCCAGCAGCCGGGACTCGGGTGTGGGGGCCCCTGTCAATGAGCAGTTCTTC. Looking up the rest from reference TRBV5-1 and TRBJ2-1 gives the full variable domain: KAGVTQTPRYLIKTRGQQVTLSCSPISGHRSVSWYQQTPGQGLQFLFEYFSETQRNKGNFPGRFSGRQFSNSRSEMNVSTLELGDSALYLCASSRDSGVGAPVNEQFFGPGTRLTVL.

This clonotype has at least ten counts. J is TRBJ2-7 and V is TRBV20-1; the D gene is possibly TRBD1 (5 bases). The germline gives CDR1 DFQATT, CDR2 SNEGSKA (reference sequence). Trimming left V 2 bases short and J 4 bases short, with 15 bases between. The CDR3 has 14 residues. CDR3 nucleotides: TGCAGTGCTAGATCGATAAAGGACAAGTACGAGCAGTACTTC. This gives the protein CSARSIKDKYEQYF.

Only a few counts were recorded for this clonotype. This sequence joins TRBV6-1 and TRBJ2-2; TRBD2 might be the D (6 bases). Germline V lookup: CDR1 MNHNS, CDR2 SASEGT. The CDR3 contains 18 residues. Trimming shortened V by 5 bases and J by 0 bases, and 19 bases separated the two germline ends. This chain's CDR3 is CASSRKWEAGTNTGELFF. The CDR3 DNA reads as TGTGCCAGCAGTCGCAAATGGGAGGCAGGGACGAACACCGGGGAGCTGTTTTTT.